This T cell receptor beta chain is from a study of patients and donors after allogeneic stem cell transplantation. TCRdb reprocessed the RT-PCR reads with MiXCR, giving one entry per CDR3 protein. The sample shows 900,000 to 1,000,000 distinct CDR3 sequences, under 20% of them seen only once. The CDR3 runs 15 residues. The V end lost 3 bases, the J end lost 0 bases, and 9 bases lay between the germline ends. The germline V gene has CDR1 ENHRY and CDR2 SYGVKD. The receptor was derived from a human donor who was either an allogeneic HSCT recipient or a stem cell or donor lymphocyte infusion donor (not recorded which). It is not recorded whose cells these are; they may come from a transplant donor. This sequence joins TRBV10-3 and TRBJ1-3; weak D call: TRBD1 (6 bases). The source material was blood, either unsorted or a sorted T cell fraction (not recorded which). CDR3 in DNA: TGTGCCATCAGTGATGGACAGTCCTCTGGAAACACCATATATTTT. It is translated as CAISDGQSSGNTIYF.